This entry describes one TCR beta chain. The antigen is unknown. These data belong to a study of CXCR3-negative and CXCR3-positive naive CD8 T cells. Study outcomes and limitations: Naive cells that were CXCR3-positive had more hydrophobic TRB CDR3s (compared with CXCR3-negative naive cells). The TRBV-TRBJ usage of naive CXCR3-negative and CXCR3-positive cells was similar, but that of memory cells differed. Cryopreserved PBMCs had partly decreased CXCR3 expression; fresh PBMCs were used in most assays.

With UMI labels, 5' RACE was used to prepare the TRB cDNA libraries. TCRdb reprocessed the 5' RACE reads and stores each CDR3 protein as one record, lacking DNA. The sample features under 60,000 distinct CDR3 sequences, with about 0.61% in its top ten. CDR3 size: 15 residues. Germline values: CDR1 SGHRS, CDR2 YFSETQ. The receptor was derived from a human donor in good health. Some clones in this sample may be carry-over from other donors' samples. Specimen: naive CXCR3+ CD8+ T cells from blood. Subset defined: CD45RO-CCR7+CD27+CD95- naive CD8+ T cells expressing CXCR3 (TNR3+). The chain recombines TRBV5-1 with TRBJ1-3. The CDR3 protein is CASSVDVSSGNTIYF.